These 23 T cell receptor beta chains originate from one sample sequenced in a study of memory CD4+ T cells and cytomegalovirus serostatus. Single viable CD3+CD4+CD8-CD45RO+ cells were sorted as the memory CD4+ T cells. The assay was immunoSEQ multiplex PCR, and TCRdb's table has in-frame clones only and misses some. This table has approximately 44,000 clones, approximately 82% appearing once. What was sequenced was memory CD4+ T cells from blood. The receptors come from an adult in good health and CMV-seronegative.

This chain links TRBV18 with TRBJ1-1; D is undetermined. Germline V gene sequence: CDR1 KGHSH, CDR2 LQKENI. V was shortened by 5 bases and J by 3 bases, with 7 bases between the two germline ends. CDR3 size: 12 residues. CDR3 sequence (DNA): TGTGCCAGCTCAAGGCGGGACACTGAAGCTTTCTTT. This sequence encodes CASSRRDTEAFF.

The chain combines TRBV28 with TRBJ1-5; 8 bases fit TRBD1. The J segment lost 1 base and the V segment lost 5 bases, leaving 4 bases of the junction unmatched. The CDR3 is made up of 15 amino acids. The V gene's germline CDR1 is MDHEN and CDR2 SYDVKM. Written as DNA, the CDR3 is TGTGCCAGCAGTCCCCAGGGGGCGAGCAATCAGCCCCAGCATTTT. Translating it yields CASSPQGASNQPQHF.

As concerns this clone: The germline gene is not matched at one end of the junction; a read error may be the cause. V gene TRBV7-7 combines with J gene TRBJ2-5, with 7 bases aligning to TRBD1. The CDR3 has 13 residues. CDR1 SSHAT and CDR2 FNYEAQ come from the germline V gene (reference sequence). The chain's CDR3 is CASSQGVGETQYF. CDR3 nucleotide sequence: TGTGCTAGCAGTCAGGGGGTTGGGGAGACCCAGTACTTC.

This clone was observed once. This chain uses TRBV4-1 with TRBJ2-3, with 13 bases fitting TRBD2. Germline V gives CDR1 MGHRA, CDR2 YSYEKL. This CDR3 is 18 amino acids long. The junction had 8 bases not matched to a gene; V was cut back by 4 bases and J by 1 base. The CDR3 sequence is CASSPGLAGVVGTDTQYF. CDR3 bases: TGCGCCAGCAGCCCAGGACTAGCGGGGGTCGTGGGCACAGATACGCAGTATTTT.

This clone was picked up a small number of times. V and J are TRBV6-4 and TRBJ2-2; D possibly corresponds to TRBD1 (5 bases). Germline V lookup: CDR1 MRHNA, CDR2 SNTAGT. The CDR3 consists of 14 residues. V dropped 6 bases and J dropped 2 bases, with 10 bases sitting between them. CDR3 in DNA: TGTGCCAGCAGCCTTACAGGCAACACCGGGGAGCTGTTTTTT. It yields the protein CASSLTGNTGELFF.

The chain links TRBV19 to TRBJ1-2, with a weak D call TRBD1 (5 bases). This CDR3 region has 12 residues. Germline CDR1 is LNHDA and CDR2 is SQIVND (reference sequence). V was trimmed by 6 bases and J by 8 bases, leaving 13 bases between them. The CDR3 sequence is CASRGQPVGYTF. CDR3 nucleotides: TGTGCCAGTAGGGGGCAGCCCGTGGGCTACACCTTC.

This clone has just a few counts. The rearrangement uses TRBV4-1 and TRBJ1-1; D is unclear. Germline assignment: CDR1 MGHRA and CDR2 YSYEKL. Deletions cut 2 bases from V and 0 bases from J, with 10 bases between. There are 15 residues in the CDR3. CDR3 coding DNA: TGCGCCAGCAGCCAACCCTCGAGACTGAACACTGAAGCTTTCTTT. This translates into CASSQPSRLNTEAFF.

The rearrangement joins TRBV19 to TRBJ1-4, with a tentative D call TRBD1 (5 bases). Germline V gene lookup returns CDR1 LNHDA and CDR2 SQIVND (reference sequence). The CDR3 consists of 16 residues. V was pared by 3 bases and J by 6 bases, with 17 bases between. The CDR3 coding sequence is TGTGCCAGTAGTATTGGGATGAGCAGGGAGGATGAAAAACTGTTTTTT. Residues: CASSIGMSREDEKLFF.

This clone came up a few times. V gene TRBV2 combines with J gene TRBJ1-3; no clear D. Germline V gives CDR1 SNHLY, CDR2 FYNNEI. The CDR3 totals 12 residues. Trimming stripped 6 bases from V and 2 bases from J, with 5 bases between. The CDR3 bases are TGTGCCAGCAGGTCAACTGGAAACACCATATATTTT. It is translated as CASRSTGNTIYF.

The CDR3 DNA follows: TGTGCCAGCAGCCCAACAGGGGTTGGGGGTGAAGCTTTCTTT. As protein: CASSPTGVGGEAFF. The chain uses TRBV7-2 and TRBJ1-1; 7 bases match TRBD1. J lost 7 bases, V lost 5 bases, and 10 bases had no gene match. The CDR3 totals 14 residues. Germline assignment: CDR1 SGHTA and CDR2 FQGNSA.

By share, this clone ranks as medium-sized. The genes are TRBV7-9 and TRBJ2-2; unclear D gene. The V end was cut by 2 bases, the J end by 1 base, with 5 bases between. Germline CDR1 and CDR2: SEHNR and FQNEAQ (reference sequence). The CDR3 is 14 amino acids. CDR3 in amino acids: CASSLLGNTGELFF. The CDR3 region has the DNA TGTGCCAGCAGCTTATTAGGGAACACCGGGGAGCTGTTTTTT.

With regard to this clone: Other nucleotide sequences from this sample produce the same CDR3. The chain joins TRBV11-3 to TRBJ2-7; no clear D gene. V lost 5 bases and J 0 bases, leaving 8 bases between the germline ends. The germline V gene has CDR1 SGHNT and CDR2 YENEEA. The length of the CDR3 is 13 residues. The CDR3 sequence: CASSRGPSYEQYF. The CDR3 DNA reads TGTGCCAGCAGCCGAGGCCCCTCCTACGAGCAGTACTTC.

V is TRBV5-1 and J is TRBJ2-7, with 8 positions matching TRBD1. Germline CDR1 reads SGHRS; CDR2 reads YFSETQ. The CDR3 spans 15 residues. Trimming at V came to 4 bases and at J to 0 bases, leaving 6 bases not matched to a gene. The CDR3 DNA reads TGCGCCAGCAGCGCGCGCAGGGGGCTCTCCTACGAGCAGTACTTC. It is translated as CASSARRGLSYEQYF.

The chain is built from TRBV28 and TRBJ1-6, with D possibly matching TRBD1 (6 bases). V gave up 5 bases and J gave up 6 bases, with 11 bases separating them. The length of the CDR3 is 14 residues. CDR1 MDHEN and CDR2 SYDVKM come from the germline V gene. CDR3 protein: CASSPGQTNSPLHF. CDR3 nucleotides: TGTGCCAGCAGTCCAGGACAGACTAATTCACCCCTCCACTTT.

Details on this clone: The sample contains more than one DNA sequence encoding this CDR3. The chain uses TRBV30 and TRBJ1-6; 9 bases map to TRBD1. The CDR3 runs to 13 residues. The trim removed 4 bases at V and 6 bases at J, leaving 1 base unmatched. CDR1 GTSNPN and CDR2 SVGIG come from the germline V gene (reference sequence). The CDR3 nucleotides read TGTGCCTGGATGGGACAGGGTAATTCACCCCTCCACTTT. Translation: CAWMGQGNSPLHF. Using reference TRBV30 and TRBJ1-6 for the parts outside the CDR3, the full variable domain is SQTIHQWPATLVQPVGSPLSLECTVEGTSNPNLYWYRQAAGRGLQLLFYSVGIGQISSEVPQNLSASRPQDRQFILSSKKLLLSDSGFYLCAWMGQGNSPLHFGNGTRLTVT.

The chain couples TRBV29-1 to TRBJ1-2, with 7 bases fitting TRBD1. This CDR3 contains 14 residues. Germline values: CDR1 SQVTM, CDR2 ANQGSEA. V shed 7 bases and J 6 bases; nucleotides not matched to a gene: 14. In nucleotides, the CDR3 is TGCAGCGCTTCCCGGCAGGGGGTCGCGGATGGCTACACCTTC. This gives the protein CSASRQGVADGYTF. The variable domain in full, with the rest retrieved from reference TRBV29-1 and TRBJ1-2, is SAVISQKPSRDICQRGTSLTIQCQVDSQVTMMFWYRQQPGQSLTLIATANQGSEATYESGFVIDKFPISRPNLTFSTLTVSNMSPEDSSIYLCSASRQGVADGYTFGSGTRLTVV.

The V gene is TRBV9, the J gene TRBJ1-4; possible D gene TRBD1, 5 bases. Germline V gene lookup returns CDR1 SGDLS and CDR2 YYNGEE. V dropped 0 bases and J dropped 5 bases, with 8 bases sitting between them. The CDR3 extends over 14 amino acids. CDR3 in DNA: TGTGCCAGCAGCGTAGAGGCAGGGAATGAAAAACTGTTTTTT. Its protein product is CASSVEAGNEKLFF. The variable domain in full, completed from reference TRBV9 and TRBJ1-4, reads DSGVTQTPKHLITATGQRVTLRCSPRSGDLSVYWYQQSLDQGLQFLIQYYNGEERAKGNILERFSAQQFPDLHSELNLSSLELGDSALYFCASSVEAGNEKLFFGSGTQLSVL.

By share, this clone ranks as medium-sized. The chain recombines TRBV6-1 with TRBJ1-2; D is unclear. V was trimmed by 6 bases and J by 6 bases, leaving 14 bases between them. CDR3 length: 13 residues. Germline CDR1 and CDR2: MNHNS and SASEGT. The DNA for the CDR3 is TGTGCCAGCAGACTCTCGGCATCTGATGGCTACACCTTC. It translates to CASRLSASDGYTF.

The chain recombines TRBV6-5 with TRBJ2-7; 10 bases map to TRBD1. Losses at the gene ends were 6 bases for V and 5 bases for J; bases not matched to a gene: 10. The CDR3 has 15 residues. CDR1 MNHEY and CDR2 SVGAGI come from the germline V gene. CDR3 in DNA: TGTGCCAGCAGACCCCCAGACAGGGGGCTCCACGAGCAGTACTTC. Protein: CASRPPDRGLHEQYF.

The table lists this clone with a count of one. This chain connects TRBV6-1 to TRBJ1-6, with D perhaps matching TRBD1 (5 bases). With 2 bases removed from V and 8 bases from J, the gap between germline ends came to 10 bases. The CDR3 is 14 residues long. Looked up from germline, CDR1 is MNHNS and CDR2 is SASEGT. The CDR3 protein is CASSERFRDSPLHF. DNA of the CDR3: TGTGCCAGCAGTGAACGGTTCAGGGATTCACCCCTCCACTTT.

This clone has a single count. The chain has TRBV18 and TRBJ1-4; D is uncertain. Germline V lookup: CDR1 KGHSH, CDR2 LQKENI. Trimming took off 6 bases at V and 1 base at J, with 9 bases between the two ends. This CDR3 region has 14 residues. The DNA for the CDR3 is TGTGCCAGCTCCCGAGCCGGAACTAATGAAAAACTGTTTTTT. It specifies CASSRAGTNEKLFF.

The rearrangement uses TRBV7-2 and TRBJ2-7; 8 positions agree with TRBD2. This CDR3 contains 15 residues. Germline V lookup: CDR1 SGHTA, CDR2 FQGNSA. V was clipped by 0 bases and J by 4 bases; unmatched bases: 5. CDR3 region: CASSLAGGGRYEQYF. The CDR3 bases are TGTGCCAGCAGCTTAGCGGGCGGGGGGCGTTACGAGCAGTACTTC.

The chain recombines TRBV28 with TRBJ2-7; 7 positions match TRBD1. Losses at the gene ends were 5 bases for V and 2 bases for J; bases not matched to a gene: 6. The CDR3 runs 14 residues. Germline assignment: CDR1 MDHEN and CDR2 SYDVKM. This CDR3 is CASSLIQGPYEQYF. CDR3 bases: TGTGCCAGCAGTCTAATACAGGGGCCCTACGAGCAGTACTTC.